The sequence of this T cell receptor (beta chain) was determined in a study of T cell repertoires in cytomegalovirus infection. Whole-study results and caveats: Dominant in the ex vivo response were TCR beta clonotypes restricted by HLA-C and specific for CMV.

MiXCR was run by TCRdb on the reads, yielding one entry per CDR3 protein. This sample has some 500,000 distinct CDR3 sequences, with more than 30% found just once. Regarding this clonotype: The antigen is unknown.

The germline V gene has CDR1 GTSNPN and CDR2 SVGIG (reference sequence). The CDR3 is 13 residues long. The V end lost 2 bases, the J end lost 8 bases, and 12 bases lay between the germline ends. The chain joins TRBV30 to TRBJ2-2, with D possibly being TRBD2 (5 bases). This specimen was cultured PBMCs, taken from culture after CMV antigen stimulation. This TCR came from a human donor in good health (CMV status not recorded). Some clones in this sample may be carry-over from other donors' samples. CDR3: CAWSLITGGELFF. The CDR3, as DNA: TGTGCCTGGAGTCTGATTACGGGAGGGGAGCTGTTTTTT.